The rows below give T cell receptor beta chains drawn from one sample of a study of CD8 T cells in Susac syndrome. TCRdb independently ran MiXCR on the immunoSEQ multiplex PCR reads; one entry per CDR3 protein. Of 400,000 to 550,000 distinct CDR3 sequences in the sample, more than 80% are singletons; the top ten hold about 0.12%. Source material: CD8+ T cells from PBMCs. These receptors all stem from a human donor with multiple sclerosis. CDR3s include the opening cysteine and the closing phenylalanine or tryptophan. A row's size may be missing; if present it is once, few, many or a size class.

j_gene	abundance	v_gene	CDR3aa
TRBJ1-5	-	TRBV7-8	CASSLAYRLNSNQPQHF
TRBJ1-1	few	TRBV30	CAWSVLNTEAFF
TRBJ2-7	-	TRBV10-3	CAAGGSYEQYF
TRBJ2-3	-	TRBV24-1	CATSGDRGTDTQYF
TRBJ2-3	-	TRBV4-2	CASSQLLWEGEDTQYF
TRBJ2-3	-	TRBV4-1	CASSQDNSPDTQYF
TRBJ2-4	-	TRBV12-3/TRBV12-4	CASSLQGGGNIQYF
TRBJ2-7	-	TRBV30	CAWSVERAGEDSYEQYF
TRBJ1-5	-	TRBV4-1	CASSQENREQPQHF
TRBJ1-1	-	TRBV4-1	CASSPAGGDTDTEAFF